The present T cell receptor (beta chain) was sequenced within a study of T cell repertoires in cytomegalovirus infection. Study background: Researchers turned to recently identified HLA-C-restricted CMV epitopes as well as well-studied HLA-B-restricted ones. General study results and limits: Dominating the ex vivo response were TCR beta clonotypes that were CMV-specific and HLA-C-restricted.

On this clonotype: Its antigen is not identified.

TCRdb itself ran the reads through MiXCR, one entry per CDR3 protein. The sample has hundreds of thousands of distinct CDR3 sequences, 30% to 40% seen once; the top ten hold over 15%. The CDR3 is 13 amino acids. The V gene lost 9 bases and the J gene lost 5 bases, with 16 bases spanning the gap. Germline CDR1 reads SNHLY; CDR2 reads FYNNEI. V gene TRBV2 combines with J gene TRBJ1-1; weak D call: TRBD1 (5 bases). Sequencing used cultured PBMCs, obtained from culture after CMV antigen stimulation. The receptor's source is a human donor in good health (CMV status not recorded). Some clones in this sample may be carry-over from other donors' samples. The CDR3 is CASRWEGRTEAFF. The CDR3 coding sequence is TGTGCCAGTCGCTGGGAGGGGCGAACTGAAGCTTTCTTT.